These 17 T cell receptor beta chains came from one sample sequenced in a study of cytomegalovirus exposure and HLA in healthy donors. TCRdb's copy holds only in-frame clones and misses some; the assay was immunoSEQ multiplex PCR. The sample includes approximately 240,000 clones, 80% to 95% of them seen just once. The sample consisted of PBMCs. Source of these receptors: a woman in her late teens or twenties in good health and CMV-seronegative.

The genes are TRBV5-1 and TRBJ2-4; the match to TRBD1 covers 12 bases. V lost 4 bases, J lost 15 bases, and 11 bases stayed unmatched. This CDR3 has 14 amino acids. Germline CDR1 is SGHRS and CDR2 is YFSETQ. The DNA of the CDR3 is TGCGCCAGCAGCCCCGGGACAGGGGGCTTGCTTGGGTACTTC. Amino acids: CASSPGTGGLLGYF.

The sample holds a few counts of this clone. CDR3 in DNA: TGTGCCAGCAGTTCAGGGATTCGAGGAAACACCATATATTTT. It encodes CASSSGIRGNTIYF. The gene calls are TRBV6-5 and TRBJ1-3; D possibly corresponds to TRBD1 (5 bases). The ends were cut back, 4 bases at V and 4 bases at J, with 11 bases in the middle. This CDR3 is built from 14 residues. Germline CDR1 reads MNHEY; CDR2 reads SVGAGI.

The rearrangement uses TRBV11-1 and TRBJ1-1, with D perhaps TRBD1 (5 bases). Germline CDR1 is SGHAT and CDR2 is FQDESV (reference sequence). V was cut by 7 bases and J by 0 bases, with 15 bases left in between. The CDR3 loop spans 15 amino acids. CDR3 bases: TGTGCCAGCACCTCGGGGGACCGGGTGAACACTGAAGCTTTCTTT. Protein sequence: CASTSGDRVNTEAFF.

The CDR3 DNA is TGTGCCAGCAGCCGTTCTAGCGGCAACACCGGGGAGCTGTTTTTT. Translation gives CASSRSSGNTGELFF. The chain joins TRBV14 to TRBJ2-2; TRBD2 matches 7 bases. Looked up from germline, CDR1 is SGHDN and CDR2 is FVKESK. The CDR3 runs to 15 residues. V shed 4 bases and J 2 bases; nucleotides not matched to a gene: 4.

The chain employs TRBV14 and TRBJ2-7, with 11 bases lining up with TRBD1. Losses at the gene ends were 4 bases for V and 3 bases for J; bases not matched to a gene: 2. This CDR3 contains 14 residues. Germline V gene sequence: CDR1 SGHDN, CDR2 FVKESK. CDR3 residues: CASSRGTGGYEQYF. The CDR3, as DNA: TGTGCCAGCAGCCGAGGGACAGGGGGCTACGAGCAGTACTTC.

The chain joins TRBV18 to TRBJ1-4, with a possible D match to TRBD1 (6 bases). Trimming stripped 6 bases from V and 0 bases from J, with 11 bases between. The CDR3 runs 15 residues. Germline CDR1 is KGHSH and CDR2 is LQKENI. DNA for the CDR3: TGTGCCAGCTCTCCGACAGGTGCAACTAATGAAAAACTGTTTTTT. It translates to CASSPTGATNEKLFF.

This chain connects TRBV19 to TRBJ1-1; no reliable D call. V dropped 8 bases and J dropped 1 base, with 14 bases sitting between them. Germline CDR1 and CDR2: LNHDA and SQIVND (reference sequence). CDR3 size: 14 residues. CDR3 DNA: TGTGCCAGTGCGCAAATCTACCCGAACACTGAAGCTTTCTTT. Protein: CASAQIYPNTEAFF.

The J gene is TRBJ1-5, the V gene TRBV27; D not certain. The V end lost 2 bases, the J end lost 5 bases, and 13 bases lay between the germline ends. Germline values: CDR1 MNHEY, CDR2 SMNVEV (reference sequence). The CDR3 has 15 residues. The CDR3 reads CASSLRGVRDQPQHF. For the CDR3, the DNA is TGTGCCAGCAGTTTACGGGGTGTTCGGGATCAGCCCCAGCATTTT.

The V call is TRBV11-2, the J call TRBJ2-5; no firm D call. Trimming took off 0 bases at V and 1 base at J, with 6 bases between the two ends. CDR1 and CDR2 from the germline V gene are SGHAT and FQNNGV. The CDR3 sequence is 14 residues long. The CDR3 spells CASSLDLRQETQYF. The CDR3 bases are TGTGCCAGCAGCTTAGATCTCCGCCAAGAGACCCAGTACTTC.

The chain uses TRBV7-9 and TRBJ1-2, with 7 bases aligning to TRBD1. CDR3 size: 14 residues. The V segment lost 1 base and the J segment 6 bases; nucleotides outside the gene matches: 5. Germline CDR1 and CDR2: SEHNR and FQNEAQ (reference sequence). The CDR3 DNA is TGTGCCAGCAGCTTAGTAGGCCAGGGGGATGGCTACACCTTC. It specifies CASSLVGQGDGYTF.

This chain links TRBV2 with TRBJ1-4; D gene ambiguous. CDR1 and CDR2 (germline): SNHLY, FYNNEI. V lost 5 bases to trimming and J lost 6 bases, with 16 bases between them. This CDR3 comprises 15 residues. In nucleotides, the CDR3 is TGTGCCAGCAGTAAAGGACGGCTCGAGGATGAAAAACTGTTTTTT. Translation: CASSKGRLEDEKLFF.

The CDR3 DNA is TGTGCCAGCAGCTCCGGGACAGGGGGTTCCCCCGAGCAGTTCTTC. Its translation is CASSSGTGGSPEQFF. The chain combines TRBV11-3 with TRBJ2-1, with 11 bases fitting TRBD1. The germline V gene has CDR1 SGHNT and CDR2 YENEEA. The ends lost 4 bases at V and 10 bases at J; junction bases unmatched: 9. The CDR3 has 15 amino acids.

This clone was observed a handful of times. CDR3 region: CATSRLHSGLAGYEQYF. CDR3 DNA: TGTGCCACCAGCAGACTTCACTCGGGACTAGCGGGTTACGAGCAGTACTTC. The chain has TRBV15 and TRBJ2-7; 12 bases line up with TRBD2. The CDR3 length is 17 residues. V was pared by 2 bases and J by 4 bases, with 9 bases of the junction left unmatched. Germline lookup yields CDR1 LNHNV and CDR2 YYDKDF (reference sequence).

This clone has a handful of counts. This chain connects TRBV29-1 to TRBJ2-3; a possible D gene is TRBD2 (6 bases). The CDR3 totals 15 residues. V lost 0 bases and J 0 bases, leaving 10 bases between the germline ends. Germline lookup yields CDR1 SQVTM and CDR2 ANQGSEA. The CDR3 bases are TGCAGCGTTGAAGATTACGGGAGCAGCACAGATACGCAGTATTTT. Translating it yields CSVEDYGSSTDTQYF.

The rearrangement joins TRBV5-1 to TRBJ1-5, with D possibly TRBD1 on 6 matching bases. Germline V CDR1 and CDR2: SGHRS, YFSETQ. CDR3 size: 17 residues. V was shortened by 4 bases and J by 1 base, with 18 bases between the two germline ends. The chain's CDR3 is CASSPGINRVSNQPQHF. CDR3 coding DNA: TGCGCCAGCAGCCCGGGAATAAACAGGGTGAGCAATCAGCCCCAGCATTTT. The variable domain in full, completed from reference TRBV5-1 and TRBJ1-5, reads KAGVTQTPRYLIKTRGQQVTLSCSPISGHRSVSWYQQTPGQGLQFLFEYFSETQRNKGNFPGRFSGRQFSNSRSEMNVSTLELGDSALYLCASSPGINRVSNQPQHFGDGTRLSIL.

The CDR3 bases are TGTGCCAGCTCAACCGGGACTAGCGGGCTACATTACAATGAGCAGTTCTTC. Translating gives CASSTGTSGLHYNEQFF. The chain recombines TRBV18 with TRBJ2-1, with 12 nucleotides matching TRBD2. V shed 5 bases and J 4 bases; nucleotides not matched to a gene: 9. The CDR3 runs 17 residues. Germline values: CDR1 KGHSH, CDR2 LQKENI.

The rearrangement uses TRBV10-3 and TRBJ1-2; D is ambiguous. CDR1 and CDR2 (germline): ENHRY, SYGVKD. The ends were cut back, 0 bases at V and 2 bases at J, with 10 bases in the middle. The length of the CDR3 is 15 residues. Written as DNA, the CDR3 is TGTGCCATCAGTGAGTCGGAACAGAAAAACTATGGCTACACCTTC. It is translated as CAISESEQKNYGYTF.